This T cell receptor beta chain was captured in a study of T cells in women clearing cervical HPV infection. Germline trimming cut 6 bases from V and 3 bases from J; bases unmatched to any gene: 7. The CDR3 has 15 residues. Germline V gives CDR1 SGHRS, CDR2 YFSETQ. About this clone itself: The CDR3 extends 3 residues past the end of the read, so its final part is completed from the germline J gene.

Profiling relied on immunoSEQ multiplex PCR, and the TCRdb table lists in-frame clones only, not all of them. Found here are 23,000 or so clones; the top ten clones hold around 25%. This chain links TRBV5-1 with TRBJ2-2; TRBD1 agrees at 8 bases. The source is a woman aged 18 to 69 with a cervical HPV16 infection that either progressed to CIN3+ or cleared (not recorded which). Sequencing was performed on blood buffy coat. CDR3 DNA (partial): TGCGCCAGCAACCTAGGACAGGGCGACACCGGGGAG. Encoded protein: CASNLGQGDTGE. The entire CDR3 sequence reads CASNLGQGDTGELFF.